The clone carrying this TCR beta chain was picked up a small number of times. V was pared by 5 bases and J by 0 bases, with 11 bases of the junction left unmatched. In germline, CDR1 is WNHNN, CDR2 SYGVQD (reference sequence). The CDR3 covers 19 residues. The repertoire was sequenced with immunoSEQ multiplex PCR; TCRdb's copy has only in-frame clones and lacks some. The table shows some 5,500 clones, with approximately 66% occurring only once. The data were taken from a study of tumor-infiltrating lymphocytes in localized non-small cell lung cancer. Study at large: From each patient, both tumor and uninvolved lung, non-adjacent to tumor, were sampled.

The chain combines TRBV10-1 with TRBJ1-5; TRBD1 agrees at 12 bases. This receptor was obtained from a human donor with non-small cell lung cancer. The specimen sequenced was uninvolved lung tissue not adjacent to the tumor. The CDR3 loop is CASSFPGQGALFSNQPQHF. CDR3 nucleotides: TGCGCCAGCAGTTTTCCGGGACAGGGGGCCCTATTTAGCAATCAGCCCCAGCATTTT.